This T cell receptor (beta chain) was sequenced in a study of T cells in localized non-small cell lung cancer. Findings and limits, study-wide: The study detected a median roughly 56 of the top 100 tumor clones in adjacent lung.

The CDR3 totals 16 residues. The V gene lost 5 bases and the J gene lost 4 bases, with 19 bases spanning the gap. Generated by immunoSEQ multiplex PCR, the TCRdb table keeps only in-frame clones and is missing some. The table has some 1,700 clones, 20% to 30% seen once. For this clone: The antigen is undetermined.

The sample consisted of normal lung tissue next to the tumor, taken before any cancer treatment. The chain joins TRBV6-7 to TRBJ2-3; TRBD2 is a possible D gene (5 bases). TRBV6-7 is an open reading frame whose function is uncertain. This clonotype was sampled from a man aged 35-69 years with stage II squamous cell lung carcinoma. CDR3 DNA: TGTGCCAGCAGTGAAGCGCTGATGGGCGGGTCAGATACGCAGTATTTT. It yields the protein CASSEALMGGSDTQYF.